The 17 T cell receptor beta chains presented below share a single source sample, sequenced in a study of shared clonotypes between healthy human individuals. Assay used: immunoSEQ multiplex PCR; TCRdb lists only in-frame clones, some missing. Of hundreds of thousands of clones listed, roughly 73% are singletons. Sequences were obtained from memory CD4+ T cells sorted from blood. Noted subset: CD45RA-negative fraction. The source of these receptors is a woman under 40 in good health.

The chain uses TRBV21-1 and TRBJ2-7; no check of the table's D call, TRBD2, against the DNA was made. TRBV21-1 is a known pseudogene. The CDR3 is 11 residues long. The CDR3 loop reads CASKRGYEQYF. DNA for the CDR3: TGTGCCAGCAAGCGGGGCTACGAGCAGTACTTC.

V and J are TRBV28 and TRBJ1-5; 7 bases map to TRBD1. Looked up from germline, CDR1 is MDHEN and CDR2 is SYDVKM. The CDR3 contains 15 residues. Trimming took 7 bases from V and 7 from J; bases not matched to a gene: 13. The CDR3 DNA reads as TGTGCCAGCACCCAGGGGGGAAGCGGGATACAGCCCCAGCATTTT. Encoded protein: CASTQGGSGIQPQHF.

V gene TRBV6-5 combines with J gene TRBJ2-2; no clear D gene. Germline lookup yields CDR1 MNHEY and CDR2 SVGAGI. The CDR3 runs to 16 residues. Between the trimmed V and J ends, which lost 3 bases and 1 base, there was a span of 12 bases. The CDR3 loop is CASSYSRGRNTGELFF. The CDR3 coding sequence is TGTGCCAGCAGTTATTCCCGCGGTAGGAACACCGGGGAGCTGTTTTTT.

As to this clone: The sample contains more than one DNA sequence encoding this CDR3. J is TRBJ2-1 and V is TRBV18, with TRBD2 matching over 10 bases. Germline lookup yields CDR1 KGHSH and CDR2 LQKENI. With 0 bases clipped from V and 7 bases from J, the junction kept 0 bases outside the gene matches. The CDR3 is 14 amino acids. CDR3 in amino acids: CASSPPGLANEQFF. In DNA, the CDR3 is TGTGCCAGCTCACCACCGGGACTAGCGAATGAGCAGTTCTTC.

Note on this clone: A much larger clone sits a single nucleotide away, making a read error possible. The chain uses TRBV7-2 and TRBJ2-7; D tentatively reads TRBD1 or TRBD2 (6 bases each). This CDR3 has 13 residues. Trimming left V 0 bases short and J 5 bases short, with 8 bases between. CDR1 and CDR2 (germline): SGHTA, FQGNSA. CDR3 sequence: CASSLAGGHEQYF. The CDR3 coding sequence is TGTGCCAGCAGCTTAGCGGGGGGCCACGAGCAGTACTTC.

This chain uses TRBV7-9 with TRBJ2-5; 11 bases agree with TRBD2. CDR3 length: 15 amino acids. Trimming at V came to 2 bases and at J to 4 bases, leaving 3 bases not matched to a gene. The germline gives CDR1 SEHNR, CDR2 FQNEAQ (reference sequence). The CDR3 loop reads CASSLSGLAGETQYF. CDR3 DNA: TGTGCCAGCAGCTTATCCGGACTAGCGGGAGAGACCCAGTACTTC.

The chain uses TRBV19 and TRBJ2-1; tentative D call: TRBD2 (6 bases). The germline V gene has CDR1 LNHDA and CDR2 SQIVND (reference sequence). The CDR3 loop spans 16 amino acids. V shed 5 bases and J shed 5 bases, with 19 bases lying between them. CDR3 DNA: TGTGCCAGTAGTCCACCGACTAGAGGGTTACACAATGAGCAGTTCTTC. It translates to CASSPPTRGLHNEQFF.

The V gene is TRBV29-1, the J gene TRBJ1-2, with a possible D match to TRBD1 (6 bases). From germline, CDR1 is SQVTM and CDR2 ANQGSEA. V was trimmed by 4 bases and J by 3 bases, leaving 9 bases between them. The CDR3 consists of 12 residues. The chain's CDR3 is CSVGGRYYGYTF. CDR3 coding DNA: TGCAGCGTTGGGGGGCGATACTATGGCTACACCTTC.

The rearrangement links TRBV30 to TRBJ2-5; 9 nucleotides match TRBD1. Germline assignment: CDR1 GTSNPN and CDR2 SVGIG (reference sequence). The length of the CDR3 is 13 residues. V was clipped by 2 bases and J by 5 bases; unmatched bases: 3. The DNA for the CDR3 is TGTGCCTGGAGTCGGACAGGGGTGGAGACCCAGTACTTC. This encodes CAWSRTGVETQYF. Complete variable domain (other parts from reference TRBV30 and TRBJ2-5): SQTIHQWPATLVQPVGSPLSLECTVEGTSNPNLYWYRQAAGRGLQLLFYSVGIGQISSEVPQNLSASRPQDRQFILSSKKLLLSDSGFYLCAWSRTGVETQYFGPGTRLLVL.

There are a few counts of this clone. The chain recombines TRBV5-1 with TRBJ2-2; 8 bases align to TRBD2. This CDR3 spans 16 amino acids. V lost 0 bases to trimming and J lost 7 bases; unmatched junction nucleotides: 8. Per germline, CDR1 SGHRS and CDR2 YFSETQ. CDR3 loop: CASSLAPGSGDGELFF. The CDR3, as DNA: TGCGCCAGCAGCTTGGCCCCGGGTAGCGGGGACGGGGAGCTGTTTTTT.

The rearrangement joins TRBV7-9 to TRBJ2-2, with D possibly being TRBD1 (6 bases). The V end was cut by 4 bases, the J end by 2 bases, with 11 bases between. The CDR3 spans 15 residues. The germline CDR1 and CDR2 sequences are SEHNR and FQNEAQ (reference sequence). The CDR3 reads CASSSPGHNTGELFF. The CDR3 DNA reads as TGTGCCAGCAGCTCTCCGGGACATAACACCGGGGAGCTGTTTTTT.

Written as DNA, the CDR3 is TGTGCCTGGAGTCTCGGTCTAGACTCAGATGAGCAGTTCTTC. Translation: CAWSLGLDSDEQFF. The chain links TRBV30 to TRBJ2-1; no reliable D call. CDR1 is GTSNPN, CDR2 SVGIG, per germline (reference sequence). The CDR3 spans 14 residues. The germline V and J ends were trimmed by 2 bases and 8 bases, with 16 bases remaining between them.

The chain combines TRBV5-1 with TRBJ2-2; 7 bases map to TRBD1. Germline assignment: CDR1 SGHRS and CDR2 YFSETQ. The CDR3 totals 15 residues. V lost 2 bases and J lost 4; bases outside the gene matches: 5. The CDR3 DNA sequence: TGCGCCAGCAGCTTCGGCAGGGGGATCACCGGGGAGCTGTTTTTT. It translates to CASSFGRGITGELFF.

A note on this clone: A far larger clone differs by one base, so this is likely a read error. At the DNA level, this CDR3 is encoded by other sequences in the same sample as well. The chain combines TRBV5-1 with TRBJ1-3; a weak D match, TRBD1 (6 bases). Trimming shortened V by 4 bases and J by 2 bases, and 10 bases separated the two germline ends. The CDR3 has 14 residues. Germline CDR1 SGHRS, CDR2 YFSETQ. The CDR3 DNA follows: TGCGCCAGCAGCCCGGGGACACCTGGAAACACCATATATTTT. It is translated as CASSPGTPGNTIYF. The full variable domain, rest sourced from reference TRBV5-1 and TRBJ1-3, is KAGVTQTPRYLIKTRGQQVTLSCSPISGHRSVSWYQQTPGQGLQFLFEYFSETQRNKGNFPGRFSGRQFSNSRSEMNVSTLELGDSALYLCASSPGTPGNTIYFGEGSWLTVV.

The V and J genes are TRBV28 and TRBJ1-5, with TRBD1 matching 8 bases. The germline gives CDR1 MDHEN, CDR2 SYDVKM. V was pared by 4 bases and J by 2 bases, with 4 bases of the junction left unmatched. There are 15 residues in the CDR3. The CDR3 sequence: CASSSVTGGNQPQHF. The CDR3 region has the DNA TGTGCCAGCAGTTCCGTGACAGGGGGCAATCAGCCCCAGCATTTT. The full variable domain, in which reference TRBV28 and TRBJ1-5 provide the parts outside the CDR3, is DVKVTQSSRYLVKRTGEKVFLECVQDMDHENMFWYRQDPGLGLRLIYFSYDVKMKEKGDIPEGYSVSREKKERFSLILESASTNQTSMYLCASSSVTGGNQPQHFGDGTRLSIL.

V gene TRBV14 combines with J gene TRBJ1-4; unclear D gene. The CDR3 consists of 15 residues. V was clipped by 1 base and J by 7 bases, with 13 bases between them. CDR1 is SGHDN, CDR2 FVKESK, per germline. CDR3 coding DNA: TGTGCCAGCAGCCAAGGAACATATCTTTCTGAAAAACTGTTTTTT. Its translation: CASSQGTYLSEKLFF.

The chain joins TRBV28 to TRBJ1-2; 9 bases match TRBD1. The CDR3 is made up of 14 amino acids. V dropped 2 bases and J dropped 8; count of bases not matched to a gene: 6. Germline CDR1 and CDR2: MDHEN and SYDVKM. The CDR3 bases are TGTGCCAGCAGTTTAGGGGACAGGGTCAGCGGCTACACCTTC. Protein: CASSLGDRVSGYTF.